The rows below give T cell receptor beta chains drawn from one sample of a study of blood T cell repertoires in COVID-19. TCRdb's table, derived via immunoSEQ multiplex PCR, lists solely in-frame clones and lacks some. The sample lists about 120,000 clones; roughly three quarters were seen once. The sequenced material came from peripheral blood. These receptors were collected from a woman older than 75 with acute or convalescent COVID-19. Both conserved end residues are trimmed from each CDR3.

TRBV5-6	TRBJ1-5	ASSSAQGAMGNQPQH
TRBV5-1	TRBJ2-5	ASSLGAPQETQY
TRBV27	TRBJ2-1	ASSPRTSGTYNEQF
TRBV5-4	TRBJ2-7	ASSLGQTQTYEQY
TRBV7-2	TRBJ1-6	ASSQDRPSSYNSPLH
TRBV28	TRBJ2-1	ASRASGPYNEQF
TRBV15	TRBJ1-1	ATSTLYRGTEAF
TRBV11-2	TRBJ2-3	ASSPADTQY
TRBV6-6	TRBJ2-7	ASSSGTPSYEQY
TRBV27	TRBJ2-2	ASSLLRNTGELF
TRBV28	TRBJ1-2	ASSEQGYGYT
TRBV16	TRBJ1-1	ASSPGQGTEAF
TRBV29-1	TRBJ2-3	SADPSAGTDTQY
TRBV4-2	TRBJ2-3	ASSHPGQGSDTQY
TRBV7-8	TRBJ1-6	ASSLGFGQGNSPLH
TRBV3-1/TRBV3-2	TRBJ2-7	ASSPKLGWSYEQY
TRBV2	TRBJ1-2	ASSTDRVRGYT